The 22 T cell receptor beta chains below come from one sample, sequenced in a study of cytomegalovirus exposure and HLA in healthy donors. Sequenced by immunoSEQ multiplex PCR; TCRdb stores in-frame clones only, minus some. This table has approximately 150,000 clones, 80% to 90% appearing once. Sample: PBMCs. Every receptor here comes from a man younger than 30 in good health and CMV-seropositive.

This clone was detected a few times. Distinct nucleotide sequences in the sample also encode this CDR3. V gene TRBV6-1 combines with J gene TRBJ1-5; 9 bases are shared with TRBD1. Germline CDR1 and CDR2: MNHNS and SASEGT. The CDR3 spans 15 residues. With 8 bases clipped from V and 1 base from J, the junction kept 6 bases outside the gene matches. This chain's CDR3 is CASRTGTGSNQPQHF. The CDR3 DNA follows: TGTGCCAGCCGAACCGGGACAGGGAGCAATCAGCCCCAGCATTTT.

The J gene is TRBJ1-5, the V gene TRBV6-1, with 7 bases that match TRBD1. Germline V gives CDR1 MNHNS, CDR2 SASEGT. Trimming at V came to 8 bases and at J to 5 bases, leaving 9 bases not matched to a gene. The CDR3 consists of 14 residues. Written as DNA, the CDR3 is TGTGCCAGCGGGTGGGACAGCACTTATCAGCCCCAGCATTTT. Protein sequence: CASGWDSTYQPQHF.

The chain combines TRBV6-6 with TRBJ2-2; 11 bases are shared with TRBD2. CDR3 length: 13 residues. After removal of 11 bases from V and 4 bases from J, the junction contained 3 bases not matched to a gene. The germline V gene encodes CDR1 MNHNY and CDR2 SVGAGI (reference sequence). CDR3 protein: CASTSGTTGELFF. The CDR3, as DNA: TGTGCCTCGACTAGCGGGACCACCGGGGAGCTGTTTTTT.

The gene calls are TRBV5-1 and TRBJ2-1, with 7 bases matching TRBD1. V was clipped by 7 bases and J by 0 bases; unmatched bases: 4. The CDR3 runs 14 residues. The germline V gene has CDR1 SGHRS and CDR2 YFSETQ. The CDR3: CASGGDSSYNEQFF. Written as DNA, the CDR3 is TGCGCCAGCGGTGGGGACAGCTCCTACAATGAGCAGTTCTTC.

DNA for the CDR3: TGTGCCATCAGTGAGTCGGGGGGAGGGACCACAGATACGCAGTATTTT. Amino acids: CAISESGGGTTDTQYF. The gene calls are TRBV10-3 and TRBJ2-3; 7 bases are a match to TRBD2. The CDR3 length is 16 residues. Germline V gives CDR1 ENHRY, CDR2 SYGVKD. V shed 0 bases, J shed 2 bases, and the junction held 5 bases outside the gene matches.

The gene calls are TRBV11-1 and TRBJ1-6; D is possibly TRBD1 (5 bases). V dropped 5 bases and J dropped 13 bases, with 18 bases sitting between them. Germline assignment: CDR1 SGHAT and CDR2 FQDESV (reference sequence). CDR3 length: 14 residues. The CDR3 sequence: CASSRGDSSWPLHF. The CDR3 DNA follows: TGTGCCAGCAGCAGAGGGGACTCCTCTTGGCCCCTCCACTTT.

The chain uses TRBV11-1 and TRBJ1-1; D ambiguous. Trimming shortened V by 2 bases and J by 8 bases, and 6 bases separated the two germline ends. This CDR3 contains 11 residues. Germline V gene lookup returns CDR1 SGHAT and CDR2 FQDESV (reference sequence). CDR3: CASSLYREAFF. Written as DNA, the CDR3 is TGTGCCAGCAGCTTATATCGGGAAGCTTTCTTT.

This clone was recorded a few times. This sequence joins TRBV14 and TRBJ2-2; D gene uncertain. Germline values: CDR1 SGHDN, CDR2 FVKESK. The germline V and J ends were trimmed by 4 bases and 2 bases, with 2 bases remaining between them. The CDR3 is 12 amino acids. CDR3 coding DNA: TGTGCCAGCAGCCTAAACACCGGGGAGCTGTTTTTT. Translated, it gives CASSLNTGELFF.

The rearrangement links TRBV27 to TRBJ1-2, with D unclear. Trimming took 5 bases from V and 2 from J, leaving 15 bases between them. The CDR3 runs to 15 residues. The germline V gene encodes CDR1 MNHEY and CDR2 SMNVEV (reference sequence). CDR3 in DNA: TGTGCCAGCAGTCCGACGATGAGGCTAAACTATGGCTACACCTTC. It yields the protein CASSPTMRLNYGYTF.

The rearrangement links TRBV6-1 to TRBJ2-7, with 7 bases lining up with TRBD1. V trimming: 7 bases; J trimming: 2 bases; junction bases outside the gene matches: 8. The CDR3 runs to 14 residues. Germline CDR1 reads MNHNS; CDR2 reads SASEGT. The CDR3 sequence: CASTRQGDTYEQYF. The CDR3 region has the DNA TGTGCCAGCACCAGACAGGGAGACACCTACGAGCAGTACTTC.

The chain has TRBV28 and TRBJ2-1, with D possibly matching TRBD2 (6 bases). The ends were cut back, 2 bases at V and 9 bases at J, with 17 bases in the middle. The length of the CDR3 is 15 residues. From germline, CDR1 is MDHEN and CDR2 SYDVKM. Here the CDR3 DNA reads TGTGCCAGCAGTTTAGGGGGGACGGGCCAGAGTGAGCAGTTCTTC. Its translation is CASSLGGTGQSEQFF.

This chain links TRBV30 with TRBJ1-5; TRBD1 matches 8 bases. CDR3 length: 14 residues. The germline gives CDR1 GTSNPN, CDR2 SVGIG (reference sequence). V dropped 5 bases and J dropped 2; count of bases not matched to a gene: 5. The CDR3 nucleotides read TGTGCCTGGGACCAGGGGGCTCGCAATCAGCCCCAGCATTTT. This encodes CAWDQGARNQPQHF.

The V call is TRBV29-1, the J call TRBJ1-1; 12 bases agree with TRBD1. This CDR3 contains 15 residues. The ends lost 3 bases at V and 4 bases at J; junction bases unmatched: 6. In germline, CDR1 is SQVTM, CDR2 ANQGSEA. The CDR3 is CSVEGQGAPGTEAFF. As DNA, the CDR3 is TGCAGCGTTGAGGGACAGGGGGCGCCAGGCACTGAAGCTTTCTTT.

This chain uses TRBV5-4 with TRBJ2-1, with TRBD2 matching over 15 bases. CDR1 is SGHNT and CDR2 is YYREEE in the germline V gene (reference sequence). The length of the CDR3 is 15 residues. Trimming cost V 4 bases and J 7 bases; bases outside gene matches: 3. The CDR3 coding sequence is TGTGCCAGCAGCCCCGGGACTAGCGGGGGGAATGAGCAGTTCTTC. It specifies CASSPGTSGGNEQFF. The variable domain in full, completed from reference TRBV5-4 and TRBJ2-1, reads ETGVTQSPTHLIKTRGQQVTLRCSSQSGHNTVSWYQQALGQGPQFIFQYYREEENGRGNFPPRFSGLQFPNYSSELNVNALELDDSALYLCASSPGTSGGNEQFFGPGTRLTVL.

This chain uses TRBV6-1 with TRBJ2-2, with 10 bases fitting TRBD2. J gave up 1 base and V 3 bases, and 8 bases lay outside the gene matches. CDR1 is MNHNS, CDR2 SASEGT, per germline. The CDR3 has 18 amino acids. The CDR3 here is CASSDPSGGALNTGELFF. The CDR3, as DNA: TGTGCCAGCAGTGATCCTAGCGGGGGAGCGCTGAACACCGGGGAGCTGTTTTTT.

This chain joins TRBV4-1 and TRBJ1-1; a possible D gene is TRBD1 (5 bases). In germline, CDR1 is MGHRA, CDR2 YSYEKL. Trimming cost V 1 base and J 2 bases, with 14 bases left between them. The CDR3 runs 16 residues. The CDR3, as DNA: TGCGCCAGCAGCCAAGGCGGGAAGAGGGGTAACACTGAAGCTTTCTTT. This translates into CASSQGGKRGNTEAFF.

The chain carries TRBV9 and TRBJ2-1; TRBD2 matches at 10 bases. Germline V CDR1 and CDR2: SGDLS, YYNGEE. V lost 4 bases, J lost 0 bases, and 7 bases stayed unmatched. The CDR3 sequence is 17 residues long. The chain's CDR3 is CASSSRGLANSYNEQFF. CDR3 DNA: TGTGCCAGCAGCTCACGGGGACTAGCGAACTCCTACAATGAGCAGTTCTTC.

The chain is built from TRBV18 and TRBJ1-2; 8 nucleotides agree with TRBD1. V lost 7 bases and J lost 6; bases outside the gene matches: 7. The CDR3 covers 13 residues. The germline V gene encodes CDR1 KGHSH and CDR2 LQKENI. The CDR3 is CASFIGTGDGYTF. DNA for the CDR3: TGTGCCAGCTTCATCGGGACAGGAGATGGCTACACCTTC.

The chain uses TRBV7-9 and TRBJ2-2; 10 nucleotides match TRBD2. Germline CDR1 SEHNR, CDR2 FQNEAQ (reference sequence). The CDR3 sequence is 17 residues long. With V trimmed by 5 bases and J by 1 base, 7 bases remained unmatched. CDR3 bases: TGTGCCAGCAGCGCTCGACTAGCGGGCCTGAACACCGGGGAGCTGTTTTTT. This translates into CASSARLAGLNTGELFF.

This chain joins TRBV2 and TRBJ2-7, with 7 positions matching TRBD2. Germline CDR1 and CDR2: SNHLY and FYNNEI. With 7 bases clipped from V and 3 bases from J, the junction kept 9 bases outside the gene matches. CDR3 length: 14 amino acids. CDR3 coding DNA: TGTGCCAGCACTCAGACCGGGACTAACTACGAGCAGTACTTC. Its protein is CASTQTGTNYEQYF.

The chain recombines TRBV18 with TRBJ1-2, with D maybe TRBD1 (5 bases). CDR3 length: 17 amino acids. CDR1 KGHSH and CDR2 LQKENI come from the germline V gene. V lost 3 bases to trimming and J lost 0 bases, with 17 bases between them. CDR3 DNA sequence: TGTGCCAGCTCACCTACCCAAGGGGCAGGTACTAACTATGGCTACACCTTC. As protein: CASSPTQGAGTNYGYTF.

V usage is TRBV6-1 and J usage is TRBJ2-1; 14 bases fit TRBD2. Losses at the gene ends were 2 bases for V and 10 bases for J; bases not matched to a gene: 4. CDR1 MNHNS and CDR2 SASEGT come from the germline V gene. The CDR3 consists of 15 residues. The CDR3 reads CASSERTSGGQEQFF. CDR3 sequence (DNA): TGTGCCAGCAGTGAACGGACTAGCGGGGGGCAGGAGCAGTTCTTC.